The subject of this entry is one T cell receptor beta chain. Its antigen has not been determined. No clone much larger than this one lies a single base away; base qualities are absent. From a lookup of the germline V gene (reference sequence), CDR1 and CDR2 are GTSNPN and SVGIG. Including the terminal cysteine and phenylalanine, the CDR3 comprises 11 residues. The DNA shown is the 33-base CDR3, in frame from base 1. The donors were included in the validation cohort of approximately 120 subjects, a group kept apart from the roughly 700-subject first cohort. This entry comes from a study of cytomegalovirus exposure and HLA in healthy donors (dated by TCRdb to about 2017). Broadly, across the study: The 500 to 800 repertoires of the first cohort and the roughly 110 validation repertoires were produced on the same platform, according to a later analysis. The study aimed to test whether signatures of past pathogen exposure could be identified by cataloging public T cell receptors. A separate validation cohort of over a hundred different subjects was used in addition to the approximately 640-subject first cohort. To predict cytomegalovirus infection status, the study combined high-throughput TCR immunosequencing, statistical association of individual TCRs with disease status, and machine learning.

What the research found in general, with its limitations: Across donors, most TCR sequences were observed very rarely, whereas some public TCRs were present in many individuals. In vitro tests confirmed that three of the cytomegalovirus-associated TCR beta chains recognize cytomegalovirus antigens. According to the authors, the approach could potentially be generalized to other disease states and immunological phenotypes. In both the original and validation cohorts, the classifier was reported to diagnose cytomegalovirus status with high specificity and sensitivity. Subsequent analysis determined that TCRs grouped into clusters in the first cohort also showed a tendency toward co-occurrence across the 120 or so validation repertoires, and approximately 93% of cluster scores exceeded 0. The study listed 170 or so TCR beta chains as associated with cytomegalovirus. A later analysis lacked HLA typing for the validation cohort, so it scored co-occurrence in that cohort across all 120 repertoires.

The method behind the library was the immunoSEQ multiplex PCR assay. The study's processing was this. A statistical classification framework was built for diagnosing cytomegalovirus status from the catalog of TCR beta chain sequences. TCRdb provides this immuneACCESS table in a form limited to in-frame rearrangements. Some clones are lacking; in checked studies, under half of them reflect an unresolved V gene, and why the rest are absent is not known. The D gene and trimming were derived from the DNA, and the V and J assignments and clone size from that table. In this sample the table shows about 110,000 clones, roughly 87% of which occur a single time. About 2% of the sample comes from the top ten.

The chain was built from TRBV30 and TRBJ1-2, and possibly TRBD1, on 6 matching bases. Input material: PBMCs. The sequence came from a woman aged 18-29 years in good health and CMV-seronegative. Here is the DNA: TGTGCGGCGAGGCAGGGGTATGGCTACACCTTC. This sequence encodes CAARQGYGYTF.